The TCR beta chain described here comes from a study of siplizumab effects on memory and regulatory T cells. Study observations and caveats: Roughly 80-95% of dividing CD4+ or CD8+ clones were without an attributable naive or memory phenotype. Under siplizumab, alloreactive sequences traced to unstimulated CD4+ memory cells were significantly reduced. Greater diversity than memory cells seemed evident in naive T cells, which also appeared to be major alloresponse contributors. Tregs that proliferated in siplizumab cultures did not have their suppressive function confirmed.

TCRdb's table, derived via immunoSEQ multiplex PCR, lists solely in-frame clones and lacks some. The table has fewer than 80,000 clones, 93% seen once. The CDR3 is 16 amino acids. Trimming shortened V by 4 bases and J by 0 bases, and 10 bases separated the two germline ends. CDR1 and CDR2 (germline): MNHNS, SASEGT. Remarks on this clone: As yet, its antigen is unknown.

The receptor comes from a human donor in good health. The sample comprised CD8+ T cells sorted from blood. V and J are TRBV6-1 and TRBJ1-6; no firm D call. The CDR3 here is CASSGLQSSYNSPLHF. CDR3 DNA: TGTGCCAGCAGTGGACTACAGAGCTCCTATAATTCACCCCTCCACTTT.